This TCR beta chain was identified in a study of blood T cell repertoires in COVID-19. Cohort allocation depended upon clinical history that participants reported. Profiling relied on immunoSEQ multiplex PCR, and the TCRdb table lists in-frame clones only, not all of them. The data show about 400,000 clones, under 90% seen once. With 4 bases clipped from V and 2 bases from J, the junction kept 5 bases outside the gene matches. Germline V lookup: CDR1 MGHRA, CDR2 YSYEKL. The CDR3 length is 17 residues. This sequence joins TRBV4-1 and TRBJ2-1, with 13 bases aligning to TRBD2. This clonotype was obtained from a woman aged 25 to 39 who had recovered from COVID-19. Sequencing used PBMCs or T cells enriched from blood (not recorded which). CDR3 protein: CASSLSGLAGAYNEQFF. CDR3 DNA: TGCGCCAGCAGCCTCTCAGGACTAGCGGGAGCCTACAATGAGCAGTTCTTC.